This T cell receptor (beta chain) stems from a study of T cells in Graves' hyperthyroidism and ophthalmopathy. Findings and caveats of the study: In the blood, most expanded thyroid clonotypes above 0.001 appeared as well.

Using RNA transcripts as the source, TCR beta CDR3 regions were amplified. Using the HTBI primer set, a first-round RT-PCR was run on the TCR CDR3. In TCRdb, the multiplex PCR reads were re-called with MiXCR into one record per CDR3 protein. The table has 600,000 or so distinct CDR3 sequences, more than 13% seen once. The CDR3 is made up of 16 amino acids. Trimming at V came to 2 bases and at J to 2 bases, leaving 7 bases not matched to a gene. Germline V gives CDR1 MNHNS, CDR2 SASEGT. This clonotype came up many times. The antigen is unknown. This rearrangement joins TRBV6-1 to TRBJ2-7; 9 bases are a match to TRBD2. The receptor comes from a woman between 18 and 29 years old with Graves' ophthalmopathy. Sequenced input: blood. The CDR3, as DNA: TGTGCCAGCAGTGAAAGGTCGACTAGCGGCACCTACGAGCAGTACTTC. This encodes CASSERSTSGTYEQYF.